Many counts were recorded for the clone carrying this T cell receptor beta chain. Lactation, pregnancy, other autoimmune disease or uncontrolled infection excluded patients. RNA transcripts provided the source from which TCR beta CDR3 regions were amplified. The primer set for the first-round RT-PCR of the TCR CDR3 was HTBI. TCRdb reprocessed the multiplex PCR reads with MiXCR, giving one entry per CDR3 protein. The data contain roughly 380,000 distinct CDR3 sequences, approximately 19% of them seen just once; the ten biggest clones take up about 3.7%. The data originate from a study of T cells in Graves' hyperthyroidism and ophthalmopathy. CDR3 length: 14 amino acids. Trimming shortened V by 6 bases and J by 0 bases, and 11 bases separated the two germline ends. Germline CDR1 is MNHNS and CDR2 is SASEGT.

This chain joins TRBV6-1 and TRBJ2-5, with a tentative D call TRBD1 (5 bases). The receptor comes from a woman younger than 35 with Graves' hyperthyroidism. Sample: blood. The CDR3 loop reads CASSTTANQETQYF. In DNA form, the CDR3 reads TGTGCCAGCAGCACGACAGCTAACCAAGAGACCCAGTACTTC.